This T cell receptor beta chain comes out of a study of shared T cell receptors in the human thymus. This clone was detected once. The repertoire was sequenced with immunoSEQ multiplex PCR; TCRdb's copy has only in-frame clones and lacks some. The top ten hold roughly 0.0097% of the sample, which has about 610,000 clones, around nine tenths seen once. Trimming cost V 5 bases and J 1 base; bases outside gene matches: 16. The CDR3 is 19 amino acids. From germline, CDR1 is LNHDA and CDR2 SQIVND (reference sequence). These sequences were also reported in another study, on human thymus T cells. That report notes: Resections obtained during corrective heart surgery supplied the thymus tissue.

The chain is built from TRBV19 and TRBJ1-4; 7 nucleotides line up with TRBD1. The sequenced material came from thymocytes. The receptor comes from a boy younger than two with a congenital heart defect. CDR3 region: CASSSETGTDGGTNEKLFF. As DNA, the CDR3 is TGTGCCAGTAGTTCCGAGACCGGGACAGATGGGGGAACTAATGAAAAACTGTTTTTT.